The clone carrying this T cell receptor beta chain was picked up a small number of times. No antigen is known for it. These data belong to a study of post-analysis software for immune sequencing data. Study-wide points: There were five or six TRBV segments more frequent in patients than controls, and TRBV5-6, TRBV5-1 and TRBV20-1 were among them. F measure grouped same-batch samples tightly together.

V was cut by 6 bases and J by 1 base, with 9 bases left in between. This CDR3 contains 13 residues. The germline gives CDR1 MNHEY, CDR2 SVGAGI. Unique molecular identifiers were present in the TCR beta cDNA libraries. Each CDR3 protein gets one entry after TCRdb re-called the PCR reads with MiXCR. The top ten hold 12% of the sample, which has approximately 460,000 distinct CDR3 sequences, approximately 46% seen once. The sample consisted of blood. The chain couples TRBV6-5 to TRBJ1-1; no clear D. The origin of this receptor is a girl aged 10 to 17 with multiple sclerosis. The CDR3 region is CASSSAGNTEAFF. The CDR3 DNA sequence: TGTGCCAGCAGCTCGGCAGGGAACACTGAAGCTTTCTTT.